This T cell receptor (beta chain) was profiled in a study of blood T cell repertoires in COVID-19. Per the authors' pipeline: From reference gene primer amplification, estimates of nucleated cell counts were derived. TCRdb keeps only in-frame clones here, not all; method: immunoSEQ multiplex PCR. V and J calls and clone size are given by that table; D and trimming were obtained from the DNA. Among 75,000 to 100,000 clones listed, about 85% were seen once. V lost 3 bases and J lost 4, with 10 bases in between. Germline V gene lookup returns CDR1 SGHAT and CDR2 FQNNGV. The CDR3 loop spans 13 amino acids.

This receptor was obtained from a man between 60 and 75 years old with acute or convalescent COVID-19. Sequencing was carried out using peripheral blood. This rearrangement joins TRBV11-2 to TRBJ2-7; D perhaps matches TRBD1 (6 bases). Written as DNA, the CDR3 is TGTGCCAGCAGCTTTGGGACACTATACGAGCAGTACTTC. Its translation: CASSFGTLYEQYF.